The present TCR beta chain was sequenced within a study of lung T cells in sarcoidosis with Löfgren's syndrome. This clonotype showed up just once. Its antigen is still unknown. With a much larger clone just one base away, this may be a read error. Germline V gene lookup returns CDR1 MNHNS and CDR2 SASEGT. The ends lost 5 bases at V and 4 bases at J; junction bases unmatched: 17. The CDR3 totals 18 residues. One entry per CDR3 protein, called by TCRdb with MiXCR from the reads. The sample lists tens of thousands of distinct CDR3 sequences; around 20% were seen once. The study, taken as a whole, reports: Shared TRAV12-1 and TRBV2 CDR3 motifs across Löfgren's syndrome patients reportedly suggested public CD4+ TCRs. Löfgren's syndrome patients reportedly showed greatest TRAV12-1 and TRBV2 expansion versus controls.

The sequence came from a human donor with sarcoidosis (Löfgren's syndrome or another form), or a control subject (not recorded which). The sequenced material came from CD4+ T cells from PBMCs. The chain couples TRBV6-1 to TRBJ2-3; 8 bases match TRBD1. CDR3 loop: CASSYQLPGQATADTQYF. For the CDR3, the DNA is TGTGCCAGCAGTTATCAATTGCCGGGACAGGCGACCGCAGATACGCAGTATTTT.